The subject of this entry is one T cell receptor (beta chain). Its cognate antigen is unknown. In germline, CDR1 is LNHNV, CDR2 YYDKDF (reference sequence). The CDR3 length is 15 residues. With 1 base removed from V and 7 bases from J, the gap between germline ends came to 16 bases. It was patients with CD8+CD57+ cell expansion by flow cytometry who were chosen for sequencing. Severe acquired aplastic anemia was present in all patients. At blood sampling, none of the patients had yet received therapy. The data are from a study of CD8+CD57+ T cells in acquired aplastic anemia. Study overall: DNA from sorted CD4+ and CD8+ cells averaged approximately 3.5 ug.

Genomic DNA was employed as the template in profiling TCR beta VDJ and CDR3. A single record per CDR3 protein comes from TCRdb applying MiXCR to the reads. The sample includes 150,000 to 200,000 distinct CDR3 sequences, nearly 50% of them seen just once. Study outcomes and limitations: Between patients and controls, CD8+ Simpson's diversity did not vary significantly.

The sample taken for sequencing was sorted CD4+, CD8+, or CD8+CD57+ T cells (not recorded which) from PBMCs. The receptor comes from a human donor with aplastic anemia. The rearrangement uses TRBV15 and TRBJ1-1; D is perhaps TRBD1 (5 bases). The CDR3 reads CATSRGQGSMNEAFF. CDR3 DNA sequence: TGTGCCACCAGCAGAGGTCAGGGTTCGATGAATGAAGCTTTCTTT.